These 24 T cell receptor beta chains share one sample of origin, sequenced in a study of T cell responses to AZD1222 COVID-19 vaccine. Generated by immunoSEQ multiplex PCR, the TCRdb table keeps only in-frame clones and is missing some. This table has about 120,000 clones, 88% appearing once. Specimen: peripheral blood, collected on day 0 of AZD1222 vaccination. These TCRs come from an adult in good health.

The chain employs TRBV18 and TRBJ1-1, with D tentatively TRBD1 (6 bases). The CDR3 runs to 14 residues. Germline V gene data show CDR1 as KGHSH and CDR2 as LQKENI. V was clipped by 3 bases and J by 5 bases, with 13 bases between them. In DNA form, the CDR3 reads TGTGCCAGCTCACCGTCACAGGGAGGGACTGAAGCTTTCTTT. It specifies CASSPSQGGTEAFF.

V gene TRBV12-3 or TRBV12-4 combines with J gene TRBJ2-2; no definite D call. The CDR3 runs 12 residues. Trimming left V 5 bases short and J 4 bases short, with 5 bases between. Here the CDR3 DNA reads TGTGCCAGCAGTGGCGTCACCGGGGAGCTGTTTTTT. It translates to CASSGVTGELFF.

Remarks on this clone: At one end, the junction sequence differs from germline, possibly due to a read error. The V call is TRBV10-3, the J call TRBJ2-7; no reliable D call. From germline, CDR1 is ENHRY and CDR2 SYGVKD. The CDR3 sequence is 13 residues long. The CDR3 region has the DNA TGTGCCATCAGTGAGTCGACTCTGGCAGGCCCTCTCTTC. Residues: CAISESTLAGPLF.

This chain joins TRBV6-5 and TRBJ1-5, with D possibly TRBD1 on 6 matching bases. CDR3 size: 13 residues. The germline V gene encodes CDR1 MNHEY and CDR2 SVGAGI. The V end was cut by 4 bases, the J end by 6 bases, with 10 bases between. CDR3 nucleotide sequence: TGTGCCAGCAGTTTACAGGGAAGTCAGCCCCAGCATTTT. Amino acids: CASSLQGSQPQHF.

This sequence joins TRBV24-1 and TRBJ2-1, with D tentatively TRBD2 (7 bases). There are 16 residues in the CDR3. Trimming removed 2 bases at V and 3 bases at J, with 13 bases between. Germline V gene sequence: CDR1 KGHDR, CDR2 SFDVKD. The DNA of the CDR3 is TGTGCCACCAGTGATTCCGGGGGGCCTAACTACAATGAGCAGTTCTTC. It specifies CATSDSGGPNYNEQFF.

This clone has just a few counts. The rearrangement links TRBV6-5 to TRBJ1-5; D is perhaps TRBD1 (5 bases). From germline, CDR1 is MNHEY and CDR2 SVGAGI. This CDR3 has 12 amino acids. V gave up 0 bases and J gave up 9 bases, with 6 bases separating them. The CDR3 region is CASSYSRGPQHF. DNA of the CDR3: TGTGCCAGCAGTTACTCGAGGGGGCCCCAGCATTTT.

J is TRBJ1-6 and V is TRBV2; weak D call: TRBD1 (5 bases). Trimming left V 3 bases short and J 11 bases short, with 14 bases between. The CDR3 sequence is 14 residues long. The germline V gene encodes CDR1 SNHLY and CDR2 FYNNEI. The CDR3 protein is CASSDRQGRTPLHF. Here the CDR3 DNA reads TGTGCCAGCAGTGATAGGCAGGGCCGTACACCCCTCCACTTT. Full variable domain (outside the CDR3, taken from reference TRBV2 and TRBJ1-6): EPEVTQTPSHQVTQMGQEVILRCVPISNHLYFYWYRQILGQKVEFLVSFYNNEISEKSEIFDDQFSVERPDGSNFTLKIRSTKLEDSAMYFCASSDRQGRTPLHFGNGTRLTVT.

The rearrangement uses TRBV2 and TRBJ2-2; 9 nucleotides line up with TRBD2. After removal of 1 base from V and 7 bases from J, the junction contained 7 bases not matched to a gene. This CDR3 comprises 16 residues. Looked up from germline, CDR1 is SNHLY and CDR2 is FYNNEI. In nucleotides, the CDR3 is TGTGCCAGCAGTGAAGTCACTAGCGGGCTTAGCGGGGAGCTGTTTTTT. Translated: CASSEVTSGLSGELFF.

This rearrangement joins TRBV19 to TRBJ1-1; D is undetermined. V dropped 6 bases and J dropped 5 bases, with 13 bases sitting between them. Germline lookup yields CDR1 LNHDA and CDR2 SQIVND (reference sequence). This CDR3 has 13 residues. The CDR3 sequence is CASSMRRQTEAFF. For the CDR3, the DNA is TGTGCCAGTAGCATGAGACGGCAAACTGAAGCTTTCTTT.

CDR3 in DNA: TGTGCCAGCAGCCACGCCGGGCGGGCCTCTGGAAACACCATATATTTT. This codes for CASSHAGRASGNTIYF. V is TRBV4-2 and J is TRBJ1-3; no definite D call. V gave up 3 bases and J gave up 0 bases, with 12 bases separating them. Germline CDR1 is LGHNA and CDR2 is YNFKEQ. There are 16 residues in the CDR3.

The J gene is TRBJ1-5, the V gene TRBV7-2, with D unresolved. From germline, CDR1 is SGHTA and CDR2 FQGNSA. Trimming pared 2 bases from V and 0 bases from J, leaving 8 bases between. CDR3 size: 15 residues. The CDR3 coding sequence is TGTGCCAGCAGCTTATCACCCTATAGCAATCAGCCCCAGCATTTT. Translating it yields CASSLSPYSNQPQHF.

V and J are TRBV5-4 and TRBJ1-1, with TRBD1 identical over 8 bases. Germline CDR1 and CDR2: SGHNT and YYREEE (reference sequence). CDR3 length equals 14 residues. V lost 4 bases, J lost 4 bases, and 6 bases stayed unmatched. The DNA of the CDR3 is TGTGCCAGCAGCGAAAACACAGGGGGCACTGAAGCTTTCTTT. Residues: CASSENTGGTEAFF.

CDR3 bases: TGTGCCAGCAGCCAGGTTGAGGCTTCTGGGGAGCAGTACTTC. Its translation is CASSQVEASGEQYF. The chain uses TRBV6-5 and TRBJ2-7, with D unresolved. The CDR3 has 14 amino acids. V lost 6 bases and J lost 7, with 19 bases in between. Germline V gene sequence: CDR1 MNHEY, CDR2 SVGAGI.

V and J are TRBV6-2 or TRBV6-3 and TRBJ1-2; D unclear. Trimming cost V 3 bases and J 5 bases, with 10 bases left between them. This CDR3 comprises 13 residues. The germline V gene has CDR1 MNHEY and CDR2 SVGEGT. In DNA, the CDR3 is TGTGCCAGCAGTTATCAGACGGGATATGGCTACACCTTC. This translates into CASSYQTGYGYTF.

Comments on this clone: A junction end diverges from the germline sequence, so it may reflect a read error. The sample holds other DNA sequences that translate to the same CDR3. The rearrangement joins TRBV7-9 to TRBJ2-7; 13 bases fit TRBD2. The CDR3 contains 17 residues. The V gene's germline CDR1 is SEHNR and CDR2 FQNEAQ (reference sequence). The CDR3 is CASSAQGLAGYSYEQYF. Written as DNA, the CDR3 is TGTGCTAGCAGCGCGCAGGGACTAGCGGGGTACTCCTACGAGCAGTACTTC.

The V gene is TRBV7-2, the J gene TRBJ1-2; TRBD1 is a possible D gene (6 bases). The CDR3 runs 13 residues. Germline V CDR1 and CDR2: SGHTA, FQGNSA. V dropped 5 bases and J dropped 5 bases, with 12 bases sitting between them. CDR3 bases: TGTGCCAGCAGCCGGGACGGACAGTATGGCTACACCTTC. Translating gives CASSRDGQYGYTF.

This CDR3 is CASSSDGDTQYF. The CDR3 coding sequence is TGTGCCAGCAGCTCGGACGGGGATACGCAGTATTTT. The chain carries TRBV7-9 and TRBJ2-3; D is uncertain. V shed 4 bases and J shed 6 bases, with 8 bases lying between them. Germline assignment: CDR1 SEHNR and CDR2 FQNEAQ (reference sequence). The CDR3 loop spans 12 amino acids.

The CDR3 region has the DNA TGCGCCAGCAGCAGGGACAGGGGTGTCGGTGAGCAGTTCTTC. Its translation is CASSRDRGVGEQFF. The chain is built from TRBV5-1 and TRBJ2-1; 10 bases are a match to TRBD1. CDR1 and CDR2 (germline): SGHRS, YFSETQ. The CDR3 length is 14 residues. The V gene end was trimmed by 4 bases and the J gene end by 9 bases; junction bases not matched to a gene: 7.

This rearrangement joins TRBV19 to TRBJ1-1, with unresolved D. V was clipped by 3 bases and J by 2 bases, with 7 bases between them. Germline lookup yields CDR1 LNHDA and CDR2 SQIVND (reference sequence). The CDR3 has 13 residues. The CDR3 spells CASSMKGNTEAFF. CDR3 nucleotide sequence: TGTGCCAGTAGTATGAAGGGAAACACTGAAGCTTTCTTT.

V and J are TRBV2 and TRBJ2-3; TRBD2 matches at 8 bases. Germline CDR1 reads SNHLY; CDR2 reads FYNNEI. The V segment lost 11 bases and the J segment 5 bases; nucleotides outside the gene matches: 9. The CDR3 has 13 residues. CDR3 DNA sequence: TGTGCCCGCCCACGGGGGGGGGTAGATACGCAGTATTTT. It specifies CARPRGGVDTQYF. Complete variable domain (other parts from reference TRBV2 and TRBJ2-3): EPEVTQTPSHQVTQMGQEVILRCVPISNHLYFYWYRQILGQKVEFLVSFYNNEISEKSEIFDDQFSVERPDGSNFTLKIRSTKLEDSAMYFCARPRGGVDTQYFGPGTRLTVL.

This clone was counted a few times. J is TRBJ1-4 and V is TRBV5-5; TRBD1 might be the D (6 bases). This CDR3 spans 18 amino acids. Trimming took off 4 bases at V and 8 bases at J, with 27 bases between the two ends. Germline CDR1 is SGHKS and CDR2 is YYEKEE (reference sequence). This CDR3 reads CASSPSPPTGRIREKLFF. The CDR3 DNA follows: TGTGCCAGCAGCCCTAGTCCTCCTACAGGGCGGATTAGGGAAAAACTGTTTTTT. Full variable domain (outside the CDR3, taken from reference TRBV5-5 and TRBJ1-4): DAGVTQSPTHLIKTRGQQVTLRCSPISGHKSVSWYQQVLGQGPQFIFQYYEKEERGRGNFPDRFSARQFPNYSSELNVNALLLGDSALYLCASSPSPPTGRIREKLFFGSGTQLSVL.

The J gene is TRBJ2-1, the V gene TRBV9; 7 nucleotides line up with TRBD1. The CDR3 runs to 15 residues. Germline V gives CDR1 SGDLS, CDR2 YYNGEE. V gave up 5 bases and J gave up 7 bases; unmatched junction bases: 12. The CDR3 region is CASSLGDRVWNEQFF. Written as DNA, the CDR3 is TGTGCCAGCAGTCTAGGGGACAGAGTGTGGAATGAGCAGTTCTTC.

V is TRBV11-1 and J is TRBJ2-1; tentatively, D is TRBD2 (6 bases). The V end lost 6 bases, the J end lost 7 bases, and 13 bases lay between the germline ends. CDR3 length: 13 amino acids. Germline V gene data show CDR1 as SGHAT and CDR2 as FQDESV (reference sequence). The CDR3 nucleotides are TGTGCCAGCAGACCGACTGGGAGGAATGAGCAGTTCTTC. Translating gives CASRPTGRNEQFF.

In this sample, this clone turned up once. The chain carries TRBV27 and TRBJ2-7; 8 bases are shared with TRBD2. V dropped 4 bases and J dropped 4; count of bases not matched to a gene: 12. The CDR3 consists of 16 residues. CDR1 and CDR2 from the germline V gene are MNHEY and SMNVEV (reference sequence). The CDR3 region is CASSWGGERGSYEQYF. As DNA, the CDR3 is TGTGCCAGCAGTTGGGGAGGGGAGCGGGGGAGTTACGAGCAGTACTTC.